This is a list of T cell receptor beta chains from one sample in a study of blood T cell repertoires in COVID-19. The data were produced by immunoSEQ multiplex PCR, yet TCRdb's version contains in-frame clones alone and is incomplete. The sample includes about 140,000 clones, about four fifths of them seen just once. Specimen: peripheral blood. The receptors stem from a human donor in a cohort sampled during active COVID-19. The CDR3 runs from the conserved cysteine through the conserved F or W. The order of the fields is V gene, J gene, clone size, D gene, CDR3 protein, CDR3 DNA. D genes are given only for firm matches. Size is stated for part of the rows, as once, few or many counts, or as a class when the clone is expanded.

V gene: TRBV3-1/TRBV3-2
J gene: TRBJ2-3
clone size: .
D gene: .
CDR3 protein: CASSLQDTGLADTQYF
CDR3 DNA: TGTGCCAGCAGCCTACAAGATACGGGACTCGCAGATACGCAGTATTTT

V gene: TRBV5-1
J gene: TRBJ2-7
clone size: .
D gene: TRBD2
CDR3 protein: CASSPGLAEYEQYF
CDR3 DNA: TGCGCCAGCAGCCCGGGACTAGCGGAGTACGAGCAGTACTTC

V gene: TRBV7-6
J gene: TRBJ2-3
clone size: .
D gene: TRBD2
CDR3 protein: CASSLGASGNLLHTQYF
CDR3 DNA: TGTGCCAGCAGCTTAGGTGCTAGCGGGAACCTTTTACATACGCAGTATTTT

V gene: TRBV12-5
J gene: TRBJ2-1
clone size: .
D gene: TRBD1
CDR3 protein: CASVGTGIHNEQFF
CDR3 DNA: TGTGCTAGTGTAGGGACAGGGATTCACAATGAGCAGTTCTTC

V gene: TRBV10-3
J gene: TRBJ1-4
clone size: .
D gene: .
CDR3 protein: CAISERGSSTNEKLFF
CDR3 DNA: TGTGCCATCAGTGAGCGCGGATCTTCAACTAATGAAAAACTGTTTTTT

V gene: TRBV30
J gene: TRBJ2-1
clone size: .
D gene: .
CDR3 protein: CAWSGGNEQFF
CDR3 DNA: TGTGCCTGGAGTGGAGGGAATGAGCAGTTCTTC

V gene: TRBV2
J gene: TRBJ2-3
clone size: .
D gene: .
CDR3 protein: CASRETGTPYTQYF
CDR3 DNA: TGTGCCAGCAGGGAAACCGGGACTCCTTACACGCAGTATTTT

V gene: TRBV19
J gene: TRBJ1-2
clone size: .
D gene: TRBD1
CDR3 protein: CASSQQGRLYGYTF
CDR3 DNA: TGTGCCAGTAGTCAACAGGGGAGACTCTATGGCTACACCTTC

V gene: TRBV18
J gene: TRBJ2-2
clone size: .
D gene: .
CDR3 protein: CASSPRVTGTGELFF
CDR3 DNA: TGTGCCAGCTCACCAAGAGTAACCGGCACCGGGGAGCTGTTTTTT

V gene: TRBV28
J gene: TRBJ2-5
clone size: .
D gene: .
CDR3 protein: CASSKSGTHQETQYF
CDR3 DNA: TGTGCCAGCAGTAAATCCGGGACACATCAAGAGACCCAGTACTTC

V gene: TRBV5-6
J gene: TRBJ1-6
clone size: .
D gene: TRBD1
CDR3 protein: CASSTGQGRGSPLHF
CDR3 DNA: TGTGCCAGCAGCACGGGACAGGGGAGGGGATCACCCCTCCACTTT

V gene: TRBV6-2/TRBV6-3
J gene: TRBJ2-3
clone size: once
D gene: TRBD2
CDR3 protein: CASNPGLAVGGTQYF
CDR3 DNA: TGTGCCAGCAACCCGGGACTAGCGGTCGGGGGCACGCAGTATTTT

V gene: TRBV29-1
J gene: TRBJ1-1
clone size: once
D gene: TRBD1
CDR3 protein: CSIPAVPGQAVNTEAFF
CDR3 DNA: TGCAGCATCCCGGCTGTCCCGGGACAGGCCGTAAACACTGAAGCTTTCTTT